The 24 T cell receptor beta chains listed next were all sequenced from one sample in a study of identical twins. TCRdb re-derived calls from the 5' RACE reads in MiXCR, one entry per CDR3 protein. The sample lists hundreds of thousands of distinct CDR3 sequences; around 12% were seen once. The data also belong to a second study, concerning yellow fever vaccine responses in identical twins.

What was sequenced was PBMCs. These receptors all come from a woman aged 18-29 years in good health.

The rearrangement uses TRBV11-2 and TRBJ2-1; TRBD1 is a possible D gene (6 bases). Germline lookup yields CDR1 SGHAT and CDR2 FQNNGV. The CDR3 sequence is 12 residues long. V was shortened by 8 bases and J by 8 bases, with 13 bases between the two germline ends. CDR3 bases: TGTGCCAGCCAGGGGTTTAACGATGAGCAGTTCTTC. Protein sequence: CASQGFNDEQFF. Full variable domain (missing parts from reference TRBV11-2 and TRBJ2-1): EAGVAQSPRYKIIEKRQSVAFWCNPISGHATLYWYQQILGQGPKLLIQFQNNGVVDDSQLPKDRFSAERLKGVDSTLKIQPAKLEDSAVYLCASQGFNDEQFFGPGTRLTVL.

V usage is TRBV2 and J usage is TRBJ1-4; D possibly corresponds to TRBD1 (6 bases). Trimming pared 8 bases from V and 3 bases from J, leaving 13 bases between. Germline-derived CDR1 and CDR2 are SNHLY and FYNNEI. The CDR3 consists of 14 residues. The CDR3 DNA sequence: TGTGCCAGCGGGACGGACAGCTCTAATGAAAAACTGTTTTTT. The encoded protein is CASGTDSSNEKLFF.

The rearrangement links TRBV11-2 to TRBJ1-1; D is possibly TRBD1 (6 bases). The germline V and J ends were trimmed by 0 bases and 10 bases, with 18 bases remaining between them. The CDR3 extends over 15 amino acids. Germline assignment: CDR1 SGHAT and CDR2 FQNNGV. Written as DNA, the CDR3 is TGTGCCAGCAGCTTAGATCGGGGGGCTGGTTCCTCAGCTTTCTTT. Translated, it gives CASSLDRGAGSSAFF.

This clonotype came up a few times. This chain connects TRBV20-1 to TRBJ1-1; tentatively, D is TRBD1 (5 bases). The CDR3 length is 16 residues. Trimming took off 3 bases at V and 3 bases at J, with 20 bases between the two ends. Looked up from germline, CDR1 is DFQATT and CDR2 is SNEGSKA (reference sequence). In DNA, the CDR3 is TGCAGTGCTAGGAACCGGGACCGAATCTCGCACACTGAAGCTTTCTTT. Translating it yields CSARNRDRISHTEAFF.

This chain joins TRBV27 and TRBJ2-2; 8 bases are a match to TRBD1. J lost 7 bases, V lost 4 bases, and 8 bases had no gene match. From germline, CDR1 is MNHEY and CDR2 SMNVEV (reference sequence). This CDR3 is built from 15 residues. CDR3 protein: CASSWQGAGIGELFF. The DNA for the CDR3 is TGTGCCAGCAGTTGGCAGGGGGCTGGTATCGGGGAGCTGTTTTTT.

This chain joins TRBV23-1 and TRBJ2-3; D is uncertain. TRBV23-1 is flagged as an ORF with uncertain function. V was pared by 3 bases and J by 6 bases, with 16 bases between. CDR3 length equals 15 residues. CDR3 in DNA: TGCGCCAGCAGTCACCCACGGCGTCCGAGGGATACGCAGTATTTT. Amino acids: CASSHPRRPRDTQYF.

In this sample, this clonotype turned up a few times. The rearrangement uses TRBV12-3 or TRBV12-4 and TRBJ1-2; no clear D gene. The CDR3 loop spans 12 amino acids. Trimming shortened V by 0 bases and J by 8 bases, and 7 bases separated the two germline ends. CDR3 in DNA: TGTGCCAGCAGTTTAGCCTATGAGGGCTACACCTTC. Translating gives CASSLAYEGYTF.

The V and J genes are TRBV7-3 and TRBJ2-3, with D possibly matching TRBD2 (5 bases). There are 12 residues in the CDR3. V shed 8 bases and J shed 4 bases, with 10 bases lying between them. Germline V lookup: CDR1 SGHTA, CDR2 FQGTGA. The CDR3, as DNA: TGTGCCAGCGGGATCGGGGCAGATACGCAGTATTTT. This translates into CASGIGADTQYF.

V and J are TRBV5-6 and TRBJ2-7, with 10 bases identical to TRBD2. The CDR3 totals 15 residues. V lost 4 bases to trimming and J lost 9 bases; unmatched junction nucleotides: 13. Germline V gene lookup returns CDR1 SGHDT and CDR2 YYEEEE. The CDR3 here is CASSPPGTSVDWQYV. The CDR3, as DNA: TGTGCCAGCAGCCCGCCCGGGACTAGCGTAGACTGGCAGTACGTC.

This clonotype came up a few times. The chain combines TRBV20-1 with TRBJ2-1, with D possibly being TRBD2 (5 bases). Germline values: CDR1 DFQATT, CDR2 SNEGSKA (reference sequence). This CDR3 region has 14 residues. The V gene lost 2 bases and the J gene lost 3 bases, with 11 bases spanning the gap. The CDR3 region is CSARPGSDYNEQFF. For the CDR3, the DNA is TGCAGTGCTAGACCGGGAAGCGACTACAATGAGCAGTTCTTC.

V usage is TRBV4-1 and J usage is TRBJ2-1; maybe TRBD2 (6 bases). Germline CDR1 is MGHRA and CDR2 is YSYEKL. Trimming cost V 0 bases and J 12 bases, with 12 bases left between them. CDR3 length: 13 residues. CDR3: CASSQDPGVAQFF. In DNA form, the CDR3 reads TGCGCCAGCAGCCAAGATCCGGGGGTGGCGCAGTTCTTC.

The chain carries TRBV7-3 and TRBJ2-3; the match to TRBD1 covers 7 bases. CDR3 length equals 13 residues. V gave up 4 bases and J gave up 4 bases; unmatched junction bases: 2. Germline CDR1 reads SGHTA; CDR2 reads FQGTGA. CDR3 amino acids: CASSSTGPDTQYF. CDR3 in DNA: TGTGCCAGCAGCTCGACAGGGCCAGATACGCAGTATTTT.

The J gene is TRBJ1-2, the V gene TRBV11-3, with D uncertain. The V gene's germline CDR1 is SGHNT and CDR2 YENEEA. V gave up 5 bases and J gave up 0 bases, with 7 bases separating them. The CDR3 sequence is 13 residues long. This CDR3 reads CASSLSPNYGYTF. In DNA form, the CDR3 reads TGTGCCAGCAGCCTTTCACCTAACTATGGCTACACCTTC.

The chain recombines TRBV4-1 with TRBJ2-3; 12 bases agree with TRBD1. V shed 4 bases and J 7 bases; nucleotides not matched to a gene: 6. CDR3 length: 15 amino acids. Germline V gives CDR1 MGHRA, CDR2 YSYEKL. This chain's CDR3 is CASSPPGQGANTQYF. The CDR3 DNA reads TGCGCCAGCAGCCCGCCGGGACAGGGGGCAAATACGCAGTATTTT.

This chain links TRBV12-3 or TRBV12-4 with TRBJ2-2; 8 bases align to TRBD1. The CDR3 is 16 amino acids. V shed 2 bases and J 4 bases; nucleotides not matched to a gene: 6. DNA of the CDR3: TGTGCCAGCAGTTTACTGACAGGGGCCCGCACCGGGGAGCTGTTTTTT. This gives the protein CASSLLTGARTGELFF.

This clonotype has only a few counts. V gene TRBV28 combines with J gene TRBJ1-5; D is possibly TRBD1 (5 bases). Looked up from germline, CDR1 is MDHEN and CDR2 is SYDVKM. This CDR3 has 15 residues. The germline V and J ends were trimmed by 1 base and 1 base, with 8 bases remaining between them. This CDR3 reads CASSLLQGSNQPQHF. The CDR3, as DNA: TGTGCCAGCAGTTTATTGCAGGGCAGCAATCAGCCCCAGCATTTT. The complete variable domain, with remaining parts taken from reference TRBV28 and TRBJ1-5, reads DVKVTQSSRYLVKRTGEKVFLECVQDMDHENMFWYRQDPGLGLRLIYFSYDVKMKEKGDIPEGYSVSREKKERFSLILESASTNQTSMYLCASSLLQGSNQPQHFGDGTRLSIL.

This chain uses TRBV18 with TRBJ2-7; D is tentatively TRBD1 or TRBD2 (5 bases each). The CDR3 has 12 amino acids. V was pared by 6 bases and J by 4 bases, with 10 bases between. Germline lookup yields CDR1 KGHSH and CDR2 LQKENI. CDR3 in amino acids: CASSGTYYEQYV. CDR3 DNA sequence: TGTGCCAGCTCTGGGACCTATTACGAGCAGTACGTC.

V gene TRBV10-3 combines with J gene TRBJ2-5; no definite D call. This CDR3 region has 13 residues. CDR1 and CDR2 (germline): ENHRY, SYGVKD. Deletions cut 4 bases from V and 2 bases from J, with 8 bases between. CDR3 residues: CAISAGGQETQYF. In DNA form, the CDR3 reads TGTGCCATCAGTGCTGGCGGTCAAGAGACCCAGTACTTC.

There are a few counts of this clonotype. CDR3 in amino acids: CASSQLGTRQETQYF. CDR3 DNA sequence: TGCGCCAGCAGCCAATTGGGGACTAGGCAAGAGACCCAGTACTTC. The J gene is TRBJ2-5, the V gene TRBV4-1, with 8 positions matching TRBD2. Per germline, CDR1 MGHRA and CDR2 YSYEKL. J gave up 2 bases and V 2 bases, and 4 bases lay outside the gene matches. The CDR3 has 15 residues.

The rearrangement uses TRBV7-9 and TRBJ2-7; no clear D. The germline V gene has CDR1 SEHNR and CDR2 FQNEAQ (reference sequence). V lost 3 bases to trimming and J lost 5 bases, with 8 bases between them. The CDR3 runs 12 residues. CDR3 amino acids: CASSLPGNEQYF. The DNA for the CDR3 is TGTGCCAGCAGCTTGCCTGGGAACGAGCAGTACTTC.

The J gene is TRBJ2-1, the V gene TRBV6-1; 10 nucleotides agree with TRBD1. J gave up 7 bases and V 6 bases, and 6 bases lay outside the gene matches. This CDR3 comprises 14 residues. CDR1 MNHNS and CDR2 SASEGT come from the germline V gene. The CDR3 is CASRGQGNGNEQFF. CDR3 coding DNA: TGTGCCAGCAGGGGACAGGGGAATGGAAATGAGCAGTTCTTC.

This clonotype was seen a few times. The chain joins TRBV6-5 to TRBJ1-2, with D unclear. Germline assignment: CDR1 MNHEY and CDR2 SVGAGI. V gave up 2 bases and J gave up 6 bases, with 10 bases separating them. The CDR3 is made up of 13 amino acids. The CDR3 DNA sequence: TGTGCCAGCAGTTACCGGACCACCCATGGCTACACCTTC. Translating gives CASSYRTTHGYTF.

The DNA for the CDR3 is TGTGCCAGCAGCCAGAAGACTAGCGGCCACACAGATACGCAGTATTTT. Translated, it gives CASSQKTSGHTDTQYF. The chain uses TRBV3-1 and TRBJ2-3; 9 positions match TRBD2. The CDR3 runs 16 residues. The germline CDR1 and CDR2 sequences are LGHDT and YNNKEL (reference sequence). Losses at the gene ends were 3 bases for V and 2 bases for J; bases not matched to a gene: 6.

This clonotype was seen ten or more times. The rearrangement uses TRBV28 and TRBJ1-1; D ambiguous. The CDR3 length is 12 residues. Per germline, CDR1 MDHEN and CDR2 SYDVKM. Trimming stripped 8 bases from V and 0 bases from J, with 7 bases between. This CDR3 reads CASRLLNTEAFF. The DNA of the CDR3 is TGTGCCAGCCGACTTCTGAACACTGAAGCTTTCTTT.